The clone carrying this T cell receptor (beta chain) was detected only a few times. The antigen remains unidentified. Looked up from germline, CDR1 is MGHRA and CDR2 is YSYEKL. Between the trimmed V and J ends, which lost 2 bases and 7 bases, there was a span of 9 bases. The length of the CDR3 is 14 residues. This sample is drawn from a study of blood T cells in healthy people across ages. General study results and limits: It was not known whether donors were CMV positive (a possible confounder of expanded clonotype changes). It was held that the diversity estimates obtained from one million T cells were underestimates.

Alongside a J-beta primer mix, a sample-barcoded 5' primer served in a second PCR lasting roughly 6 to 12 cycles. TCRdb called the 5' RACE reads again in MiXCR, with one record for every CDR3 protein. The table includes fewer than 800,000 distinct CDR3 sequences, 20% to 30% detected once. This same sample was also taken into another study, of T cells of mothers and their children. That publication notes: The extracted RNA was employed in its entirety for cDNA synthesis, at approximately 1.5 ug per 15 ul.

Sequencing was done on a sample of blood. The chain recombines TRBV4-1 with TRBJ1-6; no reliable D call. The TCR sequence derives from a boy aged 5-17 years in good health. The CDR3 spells CASSQPLGNSPLHF. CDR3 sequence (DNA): TGCGCCAGCAGCCAACCCCTAGGGAATTCACCCCTCCACTTT.